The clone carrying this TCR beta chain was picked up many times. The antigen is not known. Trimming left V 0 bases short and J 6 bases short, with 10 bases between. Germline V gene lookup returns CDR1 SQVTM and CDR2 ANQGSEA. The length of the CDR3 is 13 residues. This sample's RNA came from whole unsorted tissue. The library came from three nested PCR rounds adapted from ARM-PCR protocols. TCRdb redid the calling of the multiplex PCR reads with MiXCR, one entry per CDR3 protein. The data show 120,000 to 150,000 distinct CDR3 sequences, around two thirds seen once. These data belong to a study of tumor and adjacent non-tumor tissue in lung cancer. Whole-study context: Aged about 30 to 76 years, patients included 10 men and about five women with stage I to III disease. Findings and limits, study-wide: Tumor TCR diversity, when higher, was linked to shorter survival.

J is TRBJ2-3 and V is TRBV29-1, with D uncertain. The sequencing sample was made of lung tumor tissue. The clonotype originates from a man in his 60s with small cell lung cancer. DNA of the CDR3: TGCAGCGTTGAAGACGGGCAGTTCGATACGCAGTATTTT. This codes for CSVEDGQFDTQYF.